A selection of T cell receptor beta chains follows, all from one sample in a study of blood T cells in healthy people across ages. MiXCR, run by TCRdb on the 5' RACE reads, gives a single entry per CDR3 protein. Counted here are 780,000 or so distinct CDR3 sequences, 56% occurring once; the ten biggest clones make up roughly 25%. The sequencing sample was made of blood. The receptors originated from a man aged 40-49 years in good health. The CDR3 runs from the conserved cysteine through the conserved F or W. The D gene is left open where the match is weak. The size field is filled for only some rows; it gives once, few, many or a size class.

d_call	clone_size	v_call	j_call	cdr3_length	cdr3_aa	cdr3_nt
-	-	TRBV29-1	TRBJ1-1	14	CSAEGGLWNTEAFF	TGCAGCGCCGAGGGGGGACTCTGGAACACTGAAGCTTTCTTT
-	-	TRBV5-1	TRBJ1-4	18	CASSSRKGPREANEKLFF	TGCGCCAGCAGCTCCAGGAAGGGACCCCGGGAGGCTAATGAAAAACTGTTTTTT
-	once	TRBV28	TRBJ1-1	18	CASSISGTPSSWATEAFF	TGTGCCAGCAGTATATCCGGGACACCTTCCAGTTGGGCCACTGAAGCTTTCTTT
-	-	TRBV28	TRBJ1-1	14	CASSLRGPHTEAFF	TGTGCCAGCAGTTTACGGGGGCCCCACACTGAAGCTTTCTTT
TRBD2	-	TRBV12-3/TRBV12-4	TRBJ2-3	19	CASSPRGLAGVGNTDTQYF	TGTGCCAGCAGCCCCCGGGGACTAGCGGGAGTCGGTAACACAGATACGCAGTATTTT
-	-	TRBV24-1	TRBJ1-5	15	CATSGPGDVDQPQHF	TGTGCCACCAGTGGTCCAGGGGATGTCGATCAGCCCCAGCATTTT
TRBD2	-	TRBV4-3	TRBJ2-7	16	CASSQDGAGGAYEQYF	TGCGCCAGCAGCCAAGATGGAGCGGGGGGGGCCTACGAGCAGTACTTC
-	-	TRBV5-5	TRBJ1-1	13	CASSLNPDGEAFF	TGTGCCAGCAGCTTGAACCCGGACGGAGAAGCTTTCTTT
-	few	TRBV25-1	TRBJ1-2	11	CASSTHIGYTF	TGTGCCAGCAGCACTCATATTGGCTACACCTTC
TRBD2	-	TRBV20-1	TRBJ2-7	15	CSARPSGRRSYEQYF	TGCAGTGCTAGGCCTAGCGGGAGGAGGTCCTACGAGCAGTACTTC
TRBD2	-	TRBV27	TRBJ2-1	15	CASTRGVAGNNEQFF	TGTGCCAGCACCCGGGGGGTAGCGGGCAACAATGAGCAGTTCTTC
TRBD2	few	TRBV9	TRBJ2-3	20	CASSVWGGASGSPFGDTQYF	TGTGCCAGCAGCGTGTGGGGGGGGGCTAGCGGGAGTCCTTTCGGGGATACGCAGTATTTT
-	-	TRBV27	TRBJ2-3	16	CASSRPGLVNTDTQYF	TGTGCCAGCAGTCGACCAGGACTCGTAAACACAGATACGCAGTATTTT
TRBD2	-	TRBV12-3/TRBV12-4	TRBJ2-1	18	CASSFPAGAVGFYNEQFF	TGTGCCAGCAGTTTCCCCGCGGGAGCGGTGGGTTTCTACAATGAGCAGTTCTTC
-	-	TRBV7-2	TRBJ2-5	14	CASSLVGHQETQYF	TGTGCCAGCAGCTTAGTGGGACACCAAGAGACCCAGTACTTC
TRBD1	few	TRBV2	TRBJ1-1	15	CASSEEGQGITEAFF	TGTGCCAGCAGTGAAGAGGGACAGGGAATTACTGAAGCTTTCTTT
-	-	TRBV4-3	TRBJ2-7	14	CASSRTVPSYEQYF	TGCGCCAGCAGCCGGACGGTCCCTTCCTACGAGCAGTACTTC
TRBD1	-	TRBV9	TRBJ2-3	15	CASSERQGRTDTQYF	TGTGCCAGCAGCGAGCGACAGGGGAGGACAGATACGCAGTATTTT
-	-	TRBV5-5	TRBJ2-3	14	CASSFLASAATQYF	TGTGCCAGCAGCTTCCTAGCGTCCGCAGCTACGCAGTATTTT
-	few	TRBV20-1	TRBJ2-3	15	CSARDSGDSTDTQYF	TGCAGTGCTAGAGATTCCGGAGATAGCACAGATACGCAGTATTTT
TRBD1	-	TRBV20-1	TRBJ1-2	13	CSARPGTGFGYTF	TGCAGTGCTAGGCCGGGGACAGGCTTTGGCTACACCTTC
-	-	TRBV20-1	TRBJ1-1	11	CSARQASEAFF	TGCAGTGCTCGACAGGCATCCGAAGCTTTCTTT
-	-	TRBV20-1	TRBJ1-1	12	CSVTRTATEAFF	TGCAGTGTTACCCGGACAGCCACTGAAGCTTTCTTT
-	-	TRBV5-1	TRBJ1-3	18	CASTRGFFRGDTGNTIYF	TGCGCCAGCACAAGAGGCTTTTTTCGGGGTGACACTGGAAACACCATATATTTT
-	once	TRBV10-3	TRBJ1-1	14	CGTSGGGSNTEAFF	TGTGGCACGTCCGGGGGGGGCTCGAACACTGAAGCTTTCTTT
-	-	TRBV27	TRBJ2-3	15	CASSLLRDRTDTQYF	TGTGCCAGCAGTTTACTCCGAGATCGCACAGATACGCAGTATTTT
TRBD2	few	TRBV7-9	TRBJ2-5	16	CASSSPPGLARETQYF	TGTGCCAGCAGCTCGCCGCCGGGACTAGCGAGAGAGACCCAGTACTTC
-	few	TRBV29-1	TRBJ2-3	15	CSVDQGSRYTDTQYF	TGCAGCGTTGACCAGGGGAGTAGGTACACAGATACGCAGTATTTT
-	-	TRBV10-3	TRBJ2-5	17	CAISEGRRLPRQETQYF	TGTGCCATCAGTGAGGGACGGCGCCTCCCCCGACAAGAGACCCAGTACTTC
TRBD1	-	TRBV5-1	TRBJ2-3	15	CASSHGTGVADTQYF	TGCGCCAGCAGCCACGGGACAGGGGTGGCAGATACGCAGTATTTT
TRBD2	-	TRBV20-1	TRBJ2-3	13	CSASAGGTDTQYF	TGCAGTGCCTCCGCGGGGGGGACAGATACGCAGTATTTT
TRBD2	-	TRBV29-1	TRBJ2-6	17	CSVEPFGGAPGANVLTF	TGCAGCGTTGAACCTTTCGGGGGGGCCCCCGGGGCCAACGTCCTGACTTTC
-	once	TRBV6-2/TRBV6-3	TRBJ2-3	19	CASSYSTSRGGTGTDTQYF	TGTGCCAGCAGTTACTCGACGTCTCGCGGCGGGACCGGCACAGATACGCAGTATTTT
-	-	TRBV29-1	TRBJ2-7	12	CSVDGQDYEQYF	TGCAGCGTTGATGGCCAGGACTACGAGCAGTACTTC
TRBD1	-	TRBV4-1	TRBJ1-2	15	CASSLDRAQLYGYTF	TGCGCCAGCAGCCTGGACAGGGCGCAGCTCTATGGCTACACCTTC
-	-	TRBV6-2/TRBV6-3	TRBJ2-7	12	CASRPNYNEQYF	TGTGCCAGCAGACCCAACTACAATGAGCAGTACTTC
TRBD1	-	TRBV6-1	TRBJ2-2	14	CASLGQGHTGELFF	TGTGCCAGTTTGGGACAGGGCCACACCGGGGAGCTGTTTTTT
-	-	TRBV5-1	TRBJ2-5	15	CASSPRDTARGTQYF	TGCGCCAGCAGCCCCCGGGACACGGCGCGGGGGACCCAGTACTTC
-	-	TRBV12-3/TRBV12-4	TRBJ2-2	13	CASRTVSPGELFF	TGTGCCAGCAGGACTGTGTCTCCCGGGGAGCTGTTTTTT
-	few	TRBV7-3	TRBJ2-6	16	CASSPQPGVGANVLTF	TGTGCCAGCAGCCCCCAACCGGGAGTAGGGGCCAACGTCCTGACTTTC
TRBD1	-	TRBV5-1	TRBJ2-7	15	CASSTRTGDNNEQYF	TGCGCCAGCAGCACCCGGACAGGGGATAACAATGAGCAGTACTTC
TRBD1	-	TRBV5-1	TRBJ1-2	17	CASSLETGGAVGYGYTF	TGCGCCAGCAGCTTGGAGACAGGGGGCGCGGTAGGTTATGGCTACACCTTC
-	-	TRBV5-1	TRBJ2-3	14	CASRAQATGDTQYF	TGCGCCAGCAGGGCTCAGGCCACTGGAGATACGCAGTATTTT
TRBD2	few	TRBV6-2/TRBV6-3	TRBJ2-3	17	CASSYSRLAGPGDTQYF	TGTGCCAGCAGTTACTCACGGCTAGCGGGGCCGGGAGATACGCAGTATTTT
-	-	TRBV19	TRBJ2-3	16	CASSEQGDGLENTQYF	TGTGCCAGTAGCGAACAGGGAGATGGTCTGGAGAATACGCAGTATTTT
-	few	TRBV7-2	TRBJ2-1	13	CASSLVGGGEQFF	TGTGCCAGCAGCTTAGTAGGTGGCGGTGAGCAGTTCTTC
-	-	TRBV11-2	TRBJ2-7	13	CASSRNSLYEQYF	TGTGCCAGCAGCAGAAACTCCCTCTACGAGCAGTACTTC
-	-	TRBV28	TRBJ2-3	18	CASSLPGEQVETTDTQYF	TGTGCCAGCAGTTTGCCAGGGGAGCAGGTGGAGACGACAGATACGCAGTATTTT
TRBD1	few	TRBV28	TRBJ2-7	15	CASSPPQLQGKEQYF	TGTGCCAGCAGTCCTCCCCAACTACAGGGGAAAGAGCAGTACTTC
TRBD2	-	TRBV5-1	TRBJ2-4	20	CASSSSARLAEEGGKNIQYF	TGCGCCAGCAGCTCCAGCGCTAGACTAGCGGAGGAGGGCGGCAAAAACATTCAGTACTTC
-	few	TRBV4-3	TRBJ2-1	12	CASRNSYNEQFF	TGCGCCAGCCGTAACTCCTACAATGAGCAGTTCTTC
TRBD1	many	TRBV6-5	TRBJ2-1	13	CASSPDRDNEQFF	TGTGCCAGCAGCCCCGACAGGGACAATGAGCAGTTCTTC
-	few	TRBV20-1	TRBJ2-1	13	CSYGTRSYNEQFF	TGCAGCTACGGAACCCGCTCCTACAATGAGCAGTTCTTC
-	-	TRBV20-1	TRBJ2-4	13	CSAMIVAKNIQYF	TGCAGTGCAATGATTGTAGCCAAAAACATTCAGTACTTC
-	-	TRBV25-1	TRBJ2-7	15	CASSGEGISTYEQYF	TGTGCCAGCAGTGGAGAGGGAATCTCGACCTACGAGCAGTACTTC